What follows are 21 T cell receptor beta chains derived from one specimen sequenced in a study of T cell responses to AZD1222 COVID-19 vaccine. TCRdb keeps only in-frame clones here, not all; method: immunoSEQ multiplex PCR. The table has 160,000 or so clones, about nine tenths seen once. Specimen: peripheral blood, collected on day 0 of AZD1222 vaccination. The source of these receptors is an adult in good health.

The rearrangement joins TRBV5-8 to TRBJ2-5; tentative D call: TRBD2 (5 bases). The CDR3 extends over 15 amino acids. CDR1 and CDR2 (germline): SGHTS, YDEGEE. Trimming took off 5 bases at V and 7 bases at J, with 21 bases between the two ends. The CDR3 sequence is CASRPIRAREGTQYF. The DNA for the CDR3 is TGTGCCAGCAGGCCTATAAGGGCTAGAGAGGGGACCCAGTACTTC.

The J gene is TRBJ1-6, the V gene TRBV30, with D unclear. Trimming removed 0 bases from V and 0 bases from J, with 9 bases in between. The germline V gene encodes CDR1 GTSNPN and CDR2 SVGIG (reference sequence). The CDR3 extends over 16 amino acids. The CDR3 sequence: CAWSVTRFSYNSPLHF. The CDR3 nucleotides are TGTGCCTGGAGTGTCACCCGATTCTCCTATAATTCACCCCTCCACTTT. Combining the CDR3 with reference TRBV30 and TRBJ1-6 gives the whole variable domain SQTIHQWPATLVQPVGSPLSLECTVEGTSNPNLYWYRQAAGRGLQLLFYSVGIGQISSEVPQNLSASRPQDRQFILSSKKLLLSDSGFYLCAWSVTRFSYNSPLHFGNGTRLTVT.

V and J are TRBV18 and TRBJ1-1; D gene uncertain. V lost 2 bases and J lost 2, with 6 bases in between. The germline V gene has CDR1 KGHSH and CDR2 LQKENI. The CDR3 extends over 13 amino acids. In DNA, the CDR3 is TGTGCCAGCTCACCAATTCCCAACACTGAAGCTTTCTTT. Protein: CASSPIPNTEAFF.

The V call is TRBV25-1, the J call TRBJ2-1, with 9 bases lining up with TRBD2. After removal of 1 base from V and 4 bases from J, the junction contained 2 bases not matched to a gene. Germline V gene lookup returns CDR1 MGHDK and CDR2 SYGVNS. This CDR3 spans 15 amino acids. The CDR3 loop reads CASSESSGVYNEQFF. The CDR3, as DNA: TGTGCCAGCAGTGAATCTAGCGGGGTTTACAATGAGCAGTTCTTC.

In its sample, this clone was seen a few times. The J gene is TRBJ1-3, the V gene TRBV15; D is undetermined. The germline gives CDR1 LNHNV, CDR2 YYDKDF (reference sequence). CDR3 size: 15 residues. V gave up 1 base and J gave up 0 bases, with 7 bases separating them. As DNA, the CDR3 is TGTGCCACCAGCAGAGGACGGGACTCTGGAAACACCATATATTTT. It codes for CATSRGRDSGNTIYF. The whole variable domain, filled in from reference TRBV15 and TRBJ1-3, reads DAMVIQNPRYQVTQFGKPVTLSCSQTLNHNVMYWYQQKSSQAPKLLFHYYDKDFNNEADTPDNFQSRRPNTSFCFLDIRSPGLGDTAMYLCATSRGRDSGNTIYFGEGSWLTVV.

This chain uses TRBV21-1 with TRBJ1-1. TRBV21-1 is a documented pseudogene. The CDR3 has 18 amino acids. Here the CDR3 reads CASSKESLRRGGVPEAFF. CDR3 nucleotides: TGTGCCAGCAGCAAAGAATCCCTTAGACGCGGAGGCGTCCCTGAAGCTTTCTTT.

The chain recombines TRBV3-1 (or the pseudogene TRBV3-2) with TRBJ1-1, with a possible D match to TRBD1 (5 bases). V was clipped by 0 bases and J by 6 bases, with 14 bases between them. This CDR3 region has 15 residues. Germline-derived CDR1 and CDR2 are LGHDT and YNNKEL (reference sequence). The CDR3 sequence is CASSQDGAFRPEAFF. The CDR3 DNA is TGTGCCAGCAGCCAAGATGGGGCATTCCGGCCTGAAGCTTTCTTT.

The J gene is TRBJ2-3, the V gene TRBV5-5; TRBD2 matches 10 bases. Per germline, CDR1 SGHKS and CDR2 YYEKEE (reference sequence). This CDR3 has 16 amino acids. Trimming at V came to 1 base and at J to 3 bases, leaving 5 bases not matched to a gene. The CDR3, as DNA: TGTGCCAGCAGCTTGCCGACTAGCGGGCCGACAGATACGCAGTATTTT. Encoded protein: CASSLPTSGPTDTQYF.

The chain joins TRBV5-5 to TRBJ2-7; no firm D call. V shed 4 bases and J shed 3 bases, with 11 bases lying between them. This CDR3 comprises 13 residues. Germline assignment: CDR1 SGHKS and CDR2 YYEKEE (reference sequence). The CDR3 sequence is CASSDLPLYEQYF. In DNA form, the CDR3 reads TGTGCCAGCAGCGACCTGCCCCTCTACGAGCAGTACTTC.

The chain links TRBV29-1 to TRBJ2-7; the match to TRBD2 covers 8 bases. V was pared by 7 bases and J by 4 bases, with 9 bases of the junction left unmatched. The CDR3 has 13 residues. Germline V gene data show CDR1 as SQVTM and CDR2 as ANQGSEA. The CDR3 nucleotides read TGCAGCGCGAGCGGGGGCCCCAATTACGAGCAGTACTTC. Translated: CSASGGPNYEQYF.

The V call is TRBV5-4, the J call TRBJ1-1; TRBD1 matches 7 bases. Trimming removed 3 bases from V and 1 base from J; junction bases left unmatched: 3. The CDR3 is 14 residues long. CDR1 and CDR2 from the germline V gene are SGHNT and YYREEE (reference sequence). The CDR3 bases are TGTGCCAGCAGCTGGGACAGCGGGAACACTGAAGCTTTCTTT. This sequence encodes CASSWDSGNTEAFF.

The chain is built from TRBV6-6 and TRBJ1-1; D call uncertain. V shed 0 bases and J shed 6 bases, with 14 bases lying between them. The CDR3 covers 15 residues. Germline V CDR1 and CDR2: MNHNY, SVGAGI (reference sequence). The CDR3 loop reads CASSYSGSNTAEAFF. The CDR3 DNA follows: TGTGCCAGCAGTTACTCGGGATCTAACACCGCTGAAGCTTTCTTT.

The chain carries TRBV7-2 and TRBJ1-6, with no clear D. From germline, CDR1 is SGHTA and CDR2 FQGNSA. The CDR3 spans 13 residues. V gave up 4 bases and J gave up 5 bases, with 6 bases separating them. DNA of the CDR3: TGTGCCAGCAGCTCCCCCCATAATTCACCCCTCCACTTT. This translates into CASSSPHNSPLHF.

The rearrangement joins TRBV29-1 to TRBJ1-1; maybe TRBD1 (5 bases). CDR3 length equals 12 residues. CDR1 is SQVTM and CDR2 is ANQGSEA in the germline V gene. With 7 bases removed from V and 5 bases from J, the gap between germline ends came to 14 bases. The CDR3 here is CSARTSWTEAFF. The CDR3 DNA follows: TGCAGCGCCCGGACAAGTTGGACTGAAGCTTTCTTT.

The chain has TRBV28 and TRBJ1-5; a possible D gene is TRBD1 (5 bases). The CDR3 consists of 15 residues. Germline CDR1 reads MDHEN; CDR2 reads SYDVKM. Between the trimmed V and J ends, which lost 4 bases and 3 bases, there was a span of 13 bases. CDR3 nucleotides: TGTGCCAGCAGTTCTGCGCAGGGTCCCAATCAGCCCCAGCATTTT. Translated, it gives CASSSAQGPNQPQHF.

The chain uses TRBV5-1 and TRBJ1-1; D is undetermined. The V and J ends lost 5 bases and 1 base respectively, with 9 bases between them. Germline V gene sequence: CDR1 SGHRS, CDR2 YFSETQ. This CDR3 contains 13 residues. The chain's CDR3 is CASSPGSNTEAFF. As DNA, the CDR3 is TGCGCCAGCAGTCCGGGGTCGAACACTGAAGCTTTCTTT.

The chain joins TRBV9 to TRBJ1-1, with no clear D. Looked up from germline, CDR1 is SGDLS and CDR2 is YYNGEE. Trimming removed 1 base from V and 1 base from J, with 5 bases in between. The CDR3 spans 13 residues. CDR3 in amino acids: CASSVTQNTEAFF. The DNA for the CDR3 is TGTGCCAGCAGCGTAACACAGAACACTGAAGCTTTCTTT.

The rearrangement uses TRBV29-1 and TRBJ1-3; tentatively, D is TRBD1 (6 bases). This CDR3 has 13 amino acids. Germline V gene lookup returns CDR1 SQVTM and CDR2 ANQGSEA. The CDR3 DNA reads TGCAGTGTAACAGGGTTATCCGGAAACACCATATATTTT. It specifies CSVTGLSGNTIYF.

The chain is built from TRBV4-3 and TRBJ1-2; 7 bases align to TRBD1. With V trimmed by 3 bases and J by 1 base, 8 bases remained unmatched. CDR1 and CDR2 from the germline V gene are LGHNA and YSLEER. The CDR3 loop spans 16 amino acids. The CDR3 bases are TGCGCCAGCAGCCAGCTCCGGGACAGCTTTAACTATGGCTACACCTTC. Protein sequence: CASSQLRDSFNYGYTF.

The rearrangement links TRBV6-5 to TRBJ2-1; 14 nucleotides agree with TRBD2. Losses at the gene ends were 6 bases for V and 8 bases for J; bases not matched to a gene: 6. The CDR3 consists of 15 residues. CDR1 is MNHEY, CDR2 SVGAGI, per germline. The CDR3 spells CASRGTSGSYYEQFF. The CDR3 DNA is TGTGCCAGCAGGGGGACTAGCGGGAGTTATTATGAGCAGTTCTTC.

The chain joins TRBV5-1 to TRBJ1-1; 9 nucleotides align to TRBD1. V gave up 2 bases and J gave up 1 base; unmatched junction bases: 9. Germline V gene lookup returns CDR1 SGHRS and CDR2 YFSETQ. This CDR3 region has 17 residues. Here the CDR3 reads CASSFLTGGPQNTEAFF. The CDR3 DNA reads as TGCGCCAGCAGCTTTCTCACAGGGGGCCCCCAGAACACTGAAGCTTTCTTT.